This T cell receptor (beta chain) was profiled in a study of cytomegalovirus exposure and HLA in healthy donors. Study information: An analysis done earlier identified some 120 million unique TCR beta sequences from 200 million or so T cells.

Of note for this clone: The antigen is unknown.

Study-wide results and limits: Most of the CMV-associated TCR beta chains (in a later analysis) appeared to be HLA-restricted.

V lost 0 bases, J lost 0 bases, and 7 bases lay in between. The CDR3 totals 14 residues. Germline loops: CDR1 SGHNT, CDR2 YYREEE (reference sequence). Primers for the PCR totalled 60 Vbeta and 13 Jbeta. Clones were read by immunoSEQ multiplex PCR, and TCRdb kept only the in-frame ones, dropping some. The table records approximately 140,000 clones, over 75% of them present only once. Sequenced sample: PBMCs. This receptor was obtained from a woman between 45 and 60 years old in good health and CMV-seropositive. V and J are TRBV5-4 and TRBJ2-7, with D possibly matching TRBD1 (5 bases). The CDR3 here is CASSLEGFSYEQYF. The CDR3 DNA sequence: TGTGCCAGCAGCTTGGAGGGGTTCTCCTACGAGCAGTACTTC.